Below, 30 T cell receptor beta chains from the same sample are listed, as sequenced in a study of cytotoxic CD8 clonotypes in ibrutinib-treated CLL. The method was immunoSEQ multiplex PCR; TCRdb's version includes in-frame clones alone and lacks a portion of them. The sample consists of just over 200,000 clones, 65% to 80% of them appearing once. This specimen consisted of PBMCs, obtained after 12 months of ibrutinib treatment. The source is a human donor with chronic lymphocytic leukemia.

V usage is TRBV6-5 and J usage is TRBJ1-5; TRBD1 matches at 7 bases. The junction had 7 bases not matched to a gene; V was cut back by 6 bases and J by 2 bases. This CDR3 spans 15 amino acids. Germline V gives CDR1 MNHEY, CDR2 SVGAGI. CDR3 sequence reads: CASRSTGTGNQPQHF. CDR3 coding DNA: TGTGCCAGCAGGTCGACAGGGACAGGCAATCAGCCCCAGCATTTT.

V usage is TRBV2 and J usage is TRBJ2-2, with 7 nucleotides matching TRBD2. The CDR3 has 14 residues. Per the germline V gene, CDR1 is SNHLY and CDR2 is FYNNEI. Trimming cost V 4 bases and J 7 bases; bases outside gene matches: 6. CDR3 coding DNA: TGTGCCAGCAGTGTACAGCGGGGTGTCGGGGAGCTGTTTTTT. Translated, it gives CASSVQRGVGELFF.

This chain connects TRBV7-3 to TRBJ2-7; 8 positions match TRBD2. The CDR3 is made up of 14 amino acids. The junction had 11 bases not matched to a gene; V was cut back by 4 bases and J by 9 bases. The V gene's germline CDR1 is SGHTA and CDR2 FQGTGA. CDR3 loop: CASSSMAGGYVQYF. In DNA form, the CDR3 reads TGTGCCAGCAGCTCCATGGCGGGAGGATATGTGCAGTACTTC.

The rearrangement joins TRBV28 to TRBJ2-1; 7 bases align to TRBD2. The ends lost 3 bases at V and 6 bases at J; junction bases unmatched: 11. Germline V gives CDR1 MDHEN, CDR2 SYDVKM. The CDR3 is 16 amino acids. CDR3 amino acids: CASSLGSAGAANEQFF. As DNA, the CDR3 is TGTGCCAGCAGTTTGGGTAGTGCGGGAGCTGCCAATGAGCAGTTCTTC.

This clone was counted only a few times. J is TRBJ2-3 and V is TRBV7-3, with TRBD2 identical over 12 bases. Germline assignment: CDR1 SGHTA and CDR2 FQGTGA. With 4 bases clipped from V and 2 bases from J, the junction kept 4 bases outside the gene matches. The CDR3 is 16 amino acids. The CDR3 is CASSYGLAGPTDTQYF. The CDR3 region has the DNA TGTGCCAGCAGCTATGGACTAGCGGGACCCACAGATACGCAGTATTTT.

This chain connects TRBV4-2 to TRBJ2-1, with 7 bases lining up with TRBD2. V lost 1 base and J lost 5; bases outside the gene matches: 11. From germline, CDR1 is LGHNA and CDR2 YNFKEQ. The length of the CDR3 is 17 residues. The CDR3 DNA sequence: TGTGCCAGCAGCCAAGGGGCCTTGGCGGGAGTCCACAATGAGCAGTTCTTC. It encodes CASSQGALAGVHNEQFF.

The chain joins TRBV4-1 to TRBJ1-4; TRBD1 might be the D (5 bases). V lost 2 bases and J lost 7, with 14 bases in between. The CDR3 loop spans 15 amino acids. Per the germline V gene, CDR1 is MGHRA and CDR2 is YSYEKL. The CDR3 coding sequence is TGCGCCAGCAGCCAATCGGGGCTGGAGGGTGAAAAACTGTTTTTT. It specifies CASSQSGLEGEKLFF.

This clone is classed as medium-sized. The rearrangement links TRBV9 to TRBJ2-1, with D unclear. CDR3 length equals 15 residues. Trimming shortened V by 0 bases and J by 10 bases, and 17 bases separated the two germline ends. Germline CDR1 and CDR2: SGDLS and YYNGEE. The CDR3 sequence: CASSVEQLQIREQFF. The CDR3 DNA sequence: TGTGCCAGCAGCGTAGAACAACTCCAGATCCGGGAGCAGTTCTTC.

The chain joins TRBV6-1 to TRBJ1-2; D gene unclear. The ends were cut back, 8 bases at V and 4 bases at J, with 14 bases in the middle. There are 13 residues in the CDR3. Germline V gene data show CDR1 as MNHNS and CDR2 as SASEGT. The CDR3 loop reads CASVFERGYGYTF. The CDR3 bases are TGTGCCAGCGTATTCGAGCGGGGCTATGGCTACACCTTC.

The chain combines TRBV5-6 with TRBJ2-7; D is undetermined. The length of the CDR3 is 13 residues. Germline CDR1 and CDR2: SGHDT and YYEEEE. V lost 2 bases and J 1 base, leaving 7 bases between the germline ends. DNA of the CDR3: TGTGCCAGCAGCTTTCCTGGGTCCTACGAGCAGTACTTC. This gives the protein CASSFPGSYEQYF. Variable domain in full (rest from reference TRBV5-6 and TRBJ2-7): DAGVTQSPTHLIKTRGQQVTLRCSPKSGHDTVSWYQQALGQGPQFIFQYYEEEERQRGNFPDRFSGHQFPNYSSELNVNALLLGDSALYLCASSFPGSYEQYFGPGTRLTVT.

The genes are TRBV28 and TRBJ1-1; no clear D gene. Germline CDR1 is MDHEN and CDR2 is SYDVKM. Trimming took 4 bases from V and 8 from J, leaving 11 bases between them. The CDR3 totals 12 residues. For the CDR3, the DNA is TGTGCCAGCAGTTGGGCAGATACCGAAGCTTTCTTT. Amino acids: CASSWADTEAFF.

The rearrangement joins TRBV10-3 to TRBJ1-1, with 8 bases that match TRBD1. The germline V gene has CDR1 ENHRY and CDR2 SYGVKD. CDR3 size: 14 residues. V lost 5 bases to trimming and J lost 1 base; unmatched junction nucleotides: 3. The CDR3: CAISLDRGNTEAFF. CDR3 sequence (DNA): TGTGCCATCAGTCTAGACAGGGGGAACACTGAAGCTTTCTTT.

This clone came up once. The genes are TRBV13 and TRBJ2-7; TRBD2 matches 12 bases. V dropped 4 bases and J dropped 3; count of bases not matched to a gene: 7. The CDR3 extends over 16 amino acids. Germline V gene data show CDR1 as PRHDT and CDR2 as FYEKMQ (reference sequence). This CDR3 reads CASSYLGLAGIYEQYF. CDR3 in DNA: TGTGCCAGCAGCTACCTCGGACTAGCGGGGATCTACGAGCAGTACTTC.

This clone occurred a few times. The chain joins TRBV11-2 to TRBJ1-1; TRBD1 matches at 11 bases. CDR1 SGHAT and CDR2 FQNNGV come from the germline V gene. The CDR3 has 17 residues. V dropped 5 bases and J dropped 5; count of bases not matched to a gene: 13. CDR3 sequence: CASSPLGPGQGGTEAFF. The CDR3 bases are TGTGCCAGCAGCCCACTAGGCCCGGGACAGGGGGGGACTGAAGCTTTCTTT. The full variable domain, its missing parts supplied by reference TRBV11-2 and TRBJ1-1, is EAGVAQSPRYKIIEKRQSVAFWCNPISGHATLYWYQQILGQGPKLLIQFQNNGVVDDSQLPKDRFSAERLKGVDSTLKIQPAKLEDSAVYLCASSPLGPGQGGTEAFFGQGTRLTVV.

This chain uses TRBV6-5 with TRBJ1-2; no firm D call. Germline V lookup: CDR1 MNHEY, CDR2 SVGAGI. V was trimmed by 0 bases and J by 3 bases, leaving 11 bases between them. This CDR3 contains 15 residues. The CDR3 DNA reads as TGTGCCAGCAGTTACTCGCGATGGTCCCACTATGGCTACACCTTC. This sequence encodes CASSYSRWSHYGYTF.

A remark on this clone: Other DNA variants within this sample encode the same CDR3. The chain employs TRBV5-6 and TRBJ2-6; 7 bases align to TRBD1. Trimming cost V 5 bases and J 3 bases; bases outside gene matches: 8. Germline assignment: CDR1 SGHDT and CDR2 YYEEEE. This CDR3 region has 16 residues. CDR3 protein: CASRRTGLGGANVLTF. DNA of the CDR3: TGTGCCAGCAGAAGGACAGGTCTCGGTGGGGCCAACGTCCTGACTTTC.

J is TRBJ2-5 and V is TRBV7-9; D ambiguous. Between the trimmed V and J ends, which lost 6 bases and 2 bases, there was a span of 7 bases. The CDR3 totals 12 residues. CDR1 SEHNR and CDR2 FQNEAQ come from the germline V gene (reference sequence). CDR3 DNA: TGTGCCAGCAGAACAAGTCAAGAGACCCAGTACTTC. As protein: CASRTSQETQYF.

This clone was counted only a few times. The chain joins TRBV29-1 to TRBJ1-5, with TRBD1 identical over 8 bases. The CDR3 spans 13 residues. The V gene's germline CDR1 is SQVTM and CDR2 ANQGSEA. Unmatched junction bases numbered 5, after V lost 4 bases and J lost 6 bases. The CDR3 loop is CSVGQGFGQPQHF. CDR3 nucleotides: TGCAGCGTTGGACAGGGGTTCGGTCAGCCCCAGCATTTT.

The chain recombines TRBV30 with TRBJ1-2; D is unresolved. Per germline, CDR1 GTSNPN and CDR2 SVGIG (reference sequence). The V end was cut by 0 bases, the J end by 5 bases, with 16 bases between. The CDR3 runs to 15 residues. CDR3 nucleotides: TGTGCCTGGAGTGTACAGAGGACTCACCATTATGGCTACACCTTC. Amino acids: CAWSVQRTHHYGYTF.

The J gene is TRBJ2-7, the V gene TRBV4-3; D may be TRBD1 (5 bases). The ends were cut back, 0 bases at V and 6 bases at J, with 12 bases in the middle. There are 14 residues in the CDR3. Germline CDR1 reads LGHNA; CDR2 reads YSLEER. The CDR3 DNA reads as TGCGCCAGCAGCCAAGACCCAGGGCTATCCGAGCAGTACTTC. Encoded protein: CASSQDPGLSEQYF.

The rearrangement joins TRBV7-6 to TRBJ1-4, with D possibly TRBD1 on 5 matching bases. The CDR3 sequence is 15 residues long. With 2 bases removed from V and 8 bases from J, the gap between germline ends came to 15 bases. The germline CDR1 and CDR2 sequences are SGHVS and FNYEAQ. The CDR3 nucleotides are TGTGCCAGCAGCTTAACGGCAGGGTTCAACGAAAAACTGTTTTTT. This encodes CASSLTAGFNEKLFF.

This clone was counted only a few times. The V gene is TRBV18, the J gene TRBJ1-5, with 7 positions matching TRBD1. Unmatched junction bases numbered 10, after V lost 3 bases and J lost 5 bases. Germline V gene lookup returns CDR1 KGHSH and CDR2 LQKENI. The CDR3 is 16 residues long. In DNA form, the CDR3 reads TGTGCCAGCTCACCTAGACAGGGTACCGCTTATCAGCCCCAGCATTTT. It encodes CASSPRQGTAYQPQHF.

V gene TRBV19 combines with J gene TRBJ1-2, with a tentative D call TRBD1 (6 bases). Trimming removed 6 bases from V and 8 bases from J, with 22 bases in between. CDR3 length: 15 residues. Germline V gene lookup returns CDR1 LNHDA and CDR2 SQIVND (reference sequence). CDR3 sequence (DNA): TGTGCCAGTAGCCTTCTTGGGGGGCTCTCCGGAGGCTACACCTTC. Translating it yields CASSLLGGLSGGYTF. Filled out from reference TRBV19 and TRBJ1-2, the complete variable domain reads DGGITQSPKYLFRKEGQNVTLSCEQNLNHDAMYWYRQDPGQGLRLIYYSQIVNDFQKGDIAEGYSVSREKKESFPLTVTSAQKNPTAFYLCASSLLGGLSGGYTFGSGTRLTVV.

This clone was seen more than once but under ten times. The chain combines TRBV30 with TRBJ2-7; 7 positions agree with TRBD1. The V gene end was trimmed by 0 bases and the J gene end by 11 bases; junction bases not matched to a gene: 10. CDR1 is GTSNPN and CDR2 is SVGIG in the germline V gene (reference sequence). CDR3 size: 13 residues. The CDR3 DNA is TGTGCCTGGAGTGTACGACGAGGGGGCAGGGAGTACTTC. It translates to CAWSVRRGGREYF.

The chain uses TRBV9 and TRBJ1-6; tentatively, D is TRBD1 (6 bases). Trimming took 0 bases from V and 9 from J, leaving 13 bases between them. CDR1 SGDLS and CDR2 YYNGEE come from the germline V gene. This CDR3 has 15 amino acids. The CDR3 DNA reads TGTGCCAGCAGCGTAGGACAGGCCGAGGGTTCACCCCTCCACTTT. Its translation: CASSVGQAEGSPLHF.

This clone was seen a few times. The V and J genes are TRBV7-2 and TRBJ2-1, with no clear D. Germline loops: CDR1 SGHTA, CDR2 FQGNSA. Trimming stripped 3 bases from V and 9 bases from J, with 9 bases between. The CDR3 totals 12 residues. The CDR3 nucleotides are TGTGCCAGCAGCTTTTCAGCGCCTGAGCAGTTCTTC. Its translation: CASSFSAPEQFF.

A note on this clone: The germline gene is not matched at one end of the junction; a read error may be the cause. The V gene is TRBV30, the J gene TRBJ2-1; D remains ambiguous. The CDR3 is made up of 11 amino acids. Germline V gene sequence: CDR1 GTSNPN, CDR2 SVGIG (reference sequence). The CDR3 DNA follows: TGTGCCTGGAGCCCCGACAAGGAGCAGTTCTTC. This gives the protein CAWSPDKEQFF.

V usage is TRBV27 and J usage is TRBJ2-1, with D possibly being TRBD2 (6 bases). CDR1 is MNHEY, CDR2 SMNVEV, per germline (reference sequence). The CDR3 contains 20 residues. Trimming removed 2 bases at V and 8 bases at J, with 31 bases between. The CDR3 here is CASSLHATQDYQRGVYEQFF. In nucleotides, the CDR3 is TGTGCCAGCAGTTTACACGCGACCCAGGACTATCAGAGGGGTGTGTATGAGCAGTTCTTC.

The J gene is TRBJ2-7, the V gene TRBV6-6; 8 bases are shared with TRBD1. V dropped 0 bases and J dropped 5; count of bases not matched to a gene: 9. Germline lookup yields CDR1 MNHNY and CDR2 SVGAGI (reference sequence). The length of the CDR3 is 16 residues. CDR3 nucleotide sequence: TGTGCCAGCAGTTACTCGACGCGCACAGGGGGGCACGAGCAGTACTTC. Translation: CASSYSTRTGGHEQYF.

Notes on this clone: One junction end does not reproduce the germline sequence, and a read error may be involved. The rearrangement uses TRBV4-1 and TRBJ2-5, with 13 bases aligning to TRBD2. Germline assignment: CDR1 MGHRA and CDR2 YSYEKL. This CDR3 has 16 amino acids. CDR3 loop: CASSLGLAGDQETQYF. CDR3 in DNA: TGTGCCAGCAGCCTTGGACTAGCGGGAGATCAAGAGACCCAGTACTTC.